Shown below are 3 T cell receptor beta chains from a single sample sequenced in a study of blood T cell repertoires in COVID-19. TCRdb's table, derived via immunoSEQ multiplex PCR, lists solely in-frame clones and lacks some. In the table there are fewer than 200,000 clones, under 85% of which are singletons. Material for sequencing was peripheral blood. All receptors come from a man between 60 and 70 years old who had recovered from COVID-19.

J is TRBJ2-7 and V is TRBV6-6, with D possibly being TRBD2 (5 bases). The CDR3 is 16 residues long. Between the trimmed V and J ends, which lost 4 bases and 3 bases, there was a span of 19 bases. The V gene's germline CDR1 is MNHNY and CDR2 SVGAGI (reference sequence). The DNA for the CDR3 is TGTGCCAGCAGTTTCACCTCTGGGAGCTGGGGCTACGAGCAGTACTTC. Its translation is CASSFTSGSWGYEQYF.

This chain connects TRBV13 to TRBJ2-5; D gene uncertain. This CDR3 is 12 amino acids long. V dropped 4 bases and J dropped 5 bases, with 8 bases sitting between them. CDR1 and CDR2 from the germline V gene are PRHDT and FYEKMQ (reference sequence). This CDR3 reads CASSSERETQYF. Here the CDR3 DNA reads TGTGCCAGCAGCTCTGAGAGGGAGACCCAGTACTTC.

The CDR3 coding sequence is TGTGCCAGCAGCCCCCTCTTCCGGGGAAACACCATATATTTT. Protein sequence: CASSPLFRGNTIYF. The chain carries TRBV6-5 and TRBJ1-3; D is uncertain. The CDR3 runs 14 residues. Germline CDR1 is MNHEY and CDR2 is SVGAGI. V was pared by 6 bases and J by 4 bases, with 13 bases between.